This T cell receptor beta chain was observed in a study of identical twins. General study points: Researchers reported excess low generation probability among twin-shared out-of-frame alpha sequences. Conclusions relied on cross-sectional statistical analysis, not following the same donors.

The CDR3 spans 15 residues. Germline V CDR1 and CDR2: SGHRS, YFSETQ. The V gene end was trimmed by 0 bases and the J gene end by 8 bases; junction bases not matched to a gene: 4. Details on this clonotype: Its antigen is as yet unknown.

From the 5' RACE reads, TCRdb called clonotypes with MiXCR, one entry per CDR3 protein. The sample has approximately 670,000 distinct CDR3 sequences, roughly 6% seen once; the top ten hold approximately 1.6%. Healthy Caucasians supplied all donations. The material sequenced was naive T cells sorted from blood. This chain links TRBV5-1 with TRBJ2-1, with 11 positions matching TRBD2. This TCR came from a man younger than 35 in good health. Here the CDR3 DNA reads TGCGCCAGCAGCTTGGGACTAGCGGGAATGGATGAGCAGTTCTTC. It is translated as CASSLGLAGMDEQFF. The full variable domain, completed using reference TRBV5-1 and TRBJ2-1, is KAGVTQTPRYLIKTRGQQVTLSCSPISGHRSVSWYQQTPGQGLQFLFEYFSETQRNKGNFPGRFSGRQFSNSRSEMNVSTLELGDSALYLCASSLGLAGMDEQFFGPGTRLTVL.